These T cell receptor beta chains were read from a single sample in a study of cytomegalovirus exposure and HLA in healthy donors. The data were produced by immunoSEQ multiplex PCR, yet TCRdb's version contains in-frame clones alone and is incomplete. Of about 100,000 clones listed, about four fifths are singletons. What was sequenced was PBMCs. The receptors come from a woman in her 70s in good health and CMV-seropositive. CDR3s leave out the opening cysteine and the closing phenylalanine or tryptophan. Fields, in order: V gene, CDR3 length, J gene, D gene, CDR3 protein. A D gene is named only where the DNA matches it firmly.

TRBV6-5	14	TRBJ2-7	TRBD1	ASSYSKGTGGDEQY
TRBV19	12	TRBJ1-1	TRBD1	ASRNRDRGSEAF
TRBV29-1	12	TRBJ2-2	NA	SAKVDTNTGELF
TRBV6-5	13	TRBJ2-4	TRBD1	ASSKGTGGKNIQY
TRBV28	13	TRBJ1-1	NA	ASSPIGAFVRGAF
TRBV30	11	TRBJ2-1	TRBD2	AWGSGRVGEQF
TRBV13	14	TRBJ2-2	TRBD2	ASSRVSGRSTGELF
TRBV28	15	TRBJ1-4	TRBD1	ASSLLRTGGEDEKLF
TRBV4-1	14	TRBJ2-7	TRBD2	ASSLGSGSGTYEQY
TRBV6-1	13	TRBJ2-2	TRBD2	ASPTTGGETGELF
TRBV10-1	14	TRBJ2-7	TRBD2	ASSETGLAGTYEQY
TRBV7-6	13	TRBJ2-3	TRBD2	ASSTSSGRLDTQY
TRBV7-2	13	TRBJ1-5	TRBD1	ASSLDGTGPQPQH
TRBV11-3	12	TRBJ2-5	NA	ASSPSTKWETQY
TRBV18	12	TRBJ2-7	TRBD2	ASSPVGGSREQY
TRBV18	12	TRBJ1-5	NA	ASALERAQQPQH
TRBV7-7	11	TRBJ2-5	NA	ASSLGVRETQY
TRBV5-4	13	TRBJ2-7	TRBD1	ASRPRDRDSYEQY
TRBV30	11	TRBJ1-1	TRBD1	AWTPGTATEAF
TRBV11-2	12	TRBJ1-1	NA	ATSAKGQNTEAF
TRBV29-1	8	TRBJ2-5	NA	SVHGETQY
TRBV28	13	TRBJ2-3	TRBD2	ASGIAGRGADTQY
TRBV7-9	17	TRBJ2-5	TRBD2	ASSLGVQELAGVWETQY
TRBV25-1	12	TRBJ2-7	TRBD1	ASRGQGISYEQY
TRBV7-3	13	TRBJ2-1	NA	ASSDPGTYPHEQF
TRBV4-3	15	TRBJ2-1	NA	ASSQLGTPGAYNEQF
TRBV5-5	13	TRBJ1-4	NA	ASSLGGSLNEKLF
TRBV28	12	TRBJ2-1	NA	ASSRREFYNEQF
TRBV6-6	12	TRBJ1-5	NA	ASSYSDRNQPQH
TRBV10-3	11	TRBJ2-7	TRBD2	AIGLAGDGEQY
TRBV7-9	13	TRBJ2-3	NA	ASSLGTRDGDTQY
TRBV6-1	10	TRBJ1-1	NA	ASSGHGTEAF
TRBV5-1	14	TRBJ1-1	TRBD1	ASRSGQGGLDTEAF
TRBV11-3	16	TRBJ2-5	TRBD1	ASSLIPNAQGNEETQY
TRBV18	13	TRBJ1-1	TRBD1	ASSRQGDQGTEAF
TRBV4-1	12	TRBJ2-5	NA	ASSLTLQEETQY
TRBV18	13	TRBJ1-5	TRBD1	ASSLGTGVNQPQH
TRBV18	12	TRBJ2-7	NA	ASSFTGHAYEQY
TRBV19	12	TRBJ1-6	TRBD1	ASRRDSTNSPLH
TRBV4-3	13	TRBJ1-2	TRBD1	ASSQEWTGRRGYT
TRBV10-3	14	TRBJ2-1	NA	AISESYLTGRDEQF
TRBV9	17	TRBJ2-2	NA	ASSVDPGLFRPDTGELF
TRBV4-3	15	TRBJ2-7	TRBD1	ASSQGQRTGVFSEQY
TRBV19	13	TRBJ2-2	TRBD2	ASMTGTINTGELF
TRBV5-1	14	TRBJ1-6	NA	ASSLVGGANRSPLH
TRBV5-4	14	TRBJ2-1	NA	ASSLGIQGSYNEQF
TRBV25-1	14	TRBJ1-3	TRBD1	ASSSLRGRSGNTIY
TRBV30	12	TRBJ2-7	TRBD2	AWSPKLAAGEQY
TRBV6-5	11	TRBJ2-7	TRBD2	ASSYKLAGGEY
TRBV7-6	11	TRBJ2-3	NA	ASSPLLADTQY
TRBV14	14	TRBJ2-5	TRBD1	ASRPSGQGDQETQY
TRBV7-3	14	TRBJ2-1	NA	ASSPRGRVGYNEQF
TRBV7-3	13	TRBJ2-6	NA	ASSFVHSGANVLT
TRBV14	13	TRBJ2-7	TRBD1	ASSSLGTGRREQY